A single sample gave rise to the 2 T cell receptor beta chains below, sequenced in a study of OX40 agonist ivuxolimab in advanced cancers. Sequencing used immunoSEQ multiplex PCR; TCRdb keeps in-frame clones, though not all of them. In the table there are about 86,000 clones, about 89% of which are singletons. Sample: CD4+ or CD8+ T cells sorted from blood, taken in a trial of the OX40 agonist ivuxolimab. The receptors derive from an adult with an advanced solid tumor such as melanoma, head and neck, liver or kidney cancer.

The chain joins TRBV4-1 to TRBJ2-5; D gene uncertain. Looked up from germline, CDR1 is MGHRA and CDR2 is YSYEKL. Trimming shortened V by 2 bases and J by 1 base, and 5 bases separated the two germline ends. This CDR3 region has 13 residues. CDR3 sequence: CASSQPSQETQYF. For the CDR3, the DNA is TGCGCCAGCAGCCAACCTAGCCAAGAGACCCAGTACTTC.

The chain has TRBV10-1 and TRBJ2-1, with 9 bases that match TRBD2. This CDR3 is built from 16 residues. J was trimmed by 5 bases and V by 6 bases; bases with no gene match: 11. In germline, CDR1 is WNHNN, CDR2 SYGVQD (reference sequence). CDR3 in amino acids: CASRGLTERGDNEQFF. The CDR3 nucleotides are TGCGCCAGCAGAGGCCTGACGGAGCGGGGGGACAATGAGCAGTTCTTC.